This T cell receptor (beta chain) was captured in a study of T-cell memory formation after mild COVID-19. Study summary: Largely, the TCR clusters proved donor specific. Whole-study results and caveats: CD4/CD8 balance characterized clones contracting day 15 to 85, and CD4+ skew characterized later expanders. Memory sampled before infection contained some responding clones, suggesting cross-reactive memory joined.

This CDR3 is 15 amino acids long. The V gene end was trimmed by 6 bases and the J gene end by 6 bases; junction bases not matched to a gene: 11. Germline V gene sequence: CDR1 SGHRS, CDR2 YFSETQ. In this sample, this clonotype turned up many times. What it binds is not known. The authors produced TCR alpha and TCR beta cDNA libraries with sample barcodes and UMIs by 5'RACE using constant-segment primers. Using its own MiXCR run on the 5' RACE reads, TCRdb lists one record per CDR3 protein. The table has 35,000 to 45,000 distinct CDR3 sequences, approximately 6.8% seen once. The sample taken for sequencing was PBMCs or a T cell subset sorted from them (not recorded which). This receptor was identified in a man in his late teens or twenties who had mild COVID-19 (a few samples of this study predate the infection). Cell type and time point are not known. The V call is TRBV5-1, the J call TRBJ2-3; 9 bases fit TRBD2. The CDR3 region is CASKGTGTSLDTQYF. The CDR3, as DNA: TGCGCCAGCAAGGGCACCGGGACTAGCTTGGATACGCAGTATTTT.